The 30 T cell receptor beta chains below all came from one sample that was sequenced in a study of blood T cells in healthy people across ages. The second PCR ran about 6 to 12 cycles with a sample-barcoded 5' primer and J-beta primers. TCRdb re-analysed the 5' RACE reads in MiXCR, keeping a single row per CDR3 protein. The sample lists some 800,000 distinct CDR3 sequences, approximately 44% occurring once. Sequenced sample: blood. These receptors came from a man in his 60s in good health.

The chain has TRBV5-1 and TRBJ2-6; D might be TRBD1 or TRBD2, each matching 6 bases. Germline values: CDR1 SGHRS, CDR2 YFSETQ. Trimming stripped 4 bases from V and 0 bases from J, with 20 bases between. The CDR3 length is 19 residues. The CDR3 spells CASSLSTGTSYSGANVLTF. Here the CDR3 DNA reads TGCGCCAGCAGCCTATCCACAGGGACTTCATACTCTGGGGCCAACGTCCTGACTTTC. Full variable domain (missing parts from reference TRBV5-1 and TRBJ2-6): KAGVTQTPRYLIKTRGQQVTLSCSPISGHRSVSWYQQTPGQGLQFLFEYFSETQRNKGNFPGRFSGRQFSNSRSEMNVSTLELGDSALYLCASSLSTGTSYSGANVLTFGAGSRLTVL.

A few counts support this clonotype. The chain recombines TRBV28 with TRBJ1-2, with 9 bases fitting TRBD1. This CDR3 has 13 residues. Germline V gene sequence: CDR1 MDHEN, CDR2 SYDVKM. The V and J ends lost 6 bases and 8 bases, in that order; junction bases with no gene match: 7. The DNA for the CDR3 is TGTGCCAGCAGACCCACAGGGGGCCGGGGCTACACCTTC. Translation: CASRPTGGRGYTF.

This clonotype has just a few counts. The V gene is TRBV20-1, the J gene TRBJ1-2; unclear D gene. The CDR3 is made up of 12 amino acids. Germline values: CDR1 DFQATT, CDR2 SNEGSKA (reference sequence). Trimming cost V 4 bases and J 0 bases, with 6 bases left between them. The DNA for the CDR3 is TGCAGTGCTACCGTGGCTAACTATGGCTACACCTTC. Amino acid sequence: CSATVANYGYTF.

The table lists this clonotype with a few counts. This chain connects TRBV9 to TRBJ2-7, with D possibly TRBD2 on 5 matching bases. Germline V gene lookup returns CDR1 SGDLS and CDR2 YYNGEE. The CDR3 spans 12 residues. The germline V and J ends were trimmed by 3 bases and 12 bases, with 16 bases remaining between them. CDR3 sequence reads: CASSGPDGVPYF. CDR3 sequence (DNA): TGTGCCAGCAGCGGACCTGACGGGGTACCGTACTTC.

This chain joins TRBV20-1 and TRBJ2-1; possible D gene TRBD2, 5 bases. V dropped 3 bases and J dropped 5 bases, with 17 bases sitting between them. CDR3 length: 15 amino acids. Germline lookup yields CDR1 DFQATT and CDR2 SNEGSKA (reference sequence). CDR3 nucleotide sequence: TGCAGTGCTAGGGGAGAGGGAAAAGCAGACAATGAGCAGTTCTTC. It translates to CSARGEGKADNEQFF.

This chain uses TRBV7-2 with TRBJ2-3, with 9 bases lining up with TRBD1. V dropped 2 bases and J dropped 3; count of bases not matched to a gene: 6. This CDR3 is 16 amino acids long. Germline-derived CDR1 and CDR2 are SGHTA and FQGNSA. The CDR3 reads CASSLRPGQGTDTQYF. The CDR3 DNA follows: TGTGCCAGCAGCTTACGACCGGGACAGGGTACAGATACGCAGTATTTT.

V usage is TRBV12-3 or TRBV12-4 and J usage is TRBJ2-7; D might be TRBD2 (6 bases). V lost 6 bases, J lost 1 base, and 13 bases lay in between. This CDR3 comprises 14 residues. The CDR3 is CASRHGGPSYEQYF. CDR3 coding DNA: TGTGCCAGCAGGCACGGAGGGCCGTCCTACGAGCAGTACTTC.

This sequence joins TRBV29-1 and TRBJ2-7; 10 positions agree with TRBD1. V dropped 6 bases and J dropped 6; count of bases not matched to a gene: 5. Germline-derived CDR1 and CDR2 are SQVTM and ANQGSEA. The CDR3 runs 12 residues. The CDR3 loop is CSVSGQGTEQYF. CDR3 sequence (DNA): TGCAGCGTGTCGGGACAGGGGACCGAGCAGTACTTC.

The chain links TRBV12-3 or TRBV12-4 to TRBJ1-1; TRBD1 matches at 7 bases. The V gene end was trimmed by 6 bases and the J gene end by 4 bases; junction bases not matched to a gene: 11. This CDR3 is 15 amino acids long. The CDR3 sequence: CASRPLQGSGTEAFF. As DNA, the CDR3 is TGTGCCAGCAGACCCCTACAGGGGTCGGGCACTGAAGCTTTCTTT.

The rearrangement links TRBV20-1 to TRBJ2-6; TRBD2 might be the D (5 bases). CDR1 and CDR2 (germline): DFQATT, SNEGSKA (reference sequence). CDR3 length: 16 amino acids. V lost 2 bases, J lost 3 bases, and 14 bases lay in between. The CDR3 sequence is CSARRPGRGGANVLTF. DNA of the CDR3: TGCAGTGCTAGACGGCCGGGTCGGGGTGGGGCCAACGTCCTGACTTTC.

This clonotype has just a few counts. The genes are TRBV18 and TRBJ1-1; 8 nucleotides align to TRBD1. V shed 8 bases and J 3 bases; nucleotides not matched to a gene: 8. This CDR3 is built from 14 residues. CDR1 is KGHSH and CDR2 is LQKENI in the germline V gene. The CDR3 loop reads CASSPTGGDTEAFF. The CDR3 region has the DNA TGTGCCAGCAGCCCTACAGGGGGGGACACTGAAGCTTTCTTT.

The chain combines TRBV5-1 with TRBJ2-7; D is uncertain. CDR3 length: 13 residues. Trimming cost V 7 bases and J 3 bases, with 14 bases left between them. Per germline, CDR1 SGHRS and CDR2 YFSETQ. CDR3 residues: CASRPSPFYEQYF. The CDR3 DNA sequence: TGCGCCAGCCGCCCCTCGCCGTTCTACGAGCAGTACTTC.

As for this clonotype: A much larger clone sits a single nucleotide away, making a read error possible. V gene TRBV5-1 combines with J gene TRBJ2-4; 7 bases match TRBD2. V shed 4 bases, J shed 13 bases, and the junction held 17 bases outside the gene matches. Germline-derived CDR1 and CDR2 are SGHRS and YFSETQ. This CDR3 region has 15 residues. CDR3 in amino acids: CASSRDGGTYNEQYF. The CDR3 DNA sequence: TGCGCCAGCAGCCGAGACGGGGGGACTTACAATGAGCAGTACTTC.

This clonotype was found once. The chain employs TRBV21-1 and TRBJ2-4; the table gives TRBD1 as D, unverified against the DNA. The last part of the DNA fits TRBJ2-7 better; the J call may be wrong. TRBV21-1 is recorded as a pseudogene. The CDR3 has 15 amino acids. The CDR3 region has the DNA TGTGCCAGCAGCATTAATGGGACAGGGAGCTACGAGCAGTACTTC. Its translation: CASSINGTGSYEQYF.

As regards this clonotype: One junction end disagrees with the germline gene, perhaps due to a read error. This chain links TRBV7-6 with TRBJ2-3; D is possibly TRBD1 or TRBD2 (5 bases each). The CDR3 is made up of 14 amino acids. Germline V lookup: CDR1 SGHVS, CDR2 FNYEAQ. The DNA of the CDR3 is TGTGCCAGCAGCTTAGAGGGACGAACAGATGCGCAGTATTTT. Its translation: CASSLEGRTDAQYF.

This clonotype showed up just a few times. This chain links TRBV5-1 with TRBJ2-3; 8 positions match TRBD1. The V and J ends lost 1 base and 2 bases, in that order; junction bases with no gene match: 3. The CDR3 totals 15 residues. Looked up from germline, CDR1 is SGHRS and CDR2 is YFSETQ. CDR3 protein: CASSLRTGPTDTQYF. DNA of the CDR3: TGCGCCAGCAGCTTGCGGACAGGGCCCACAGATACGCAGTATTTT.

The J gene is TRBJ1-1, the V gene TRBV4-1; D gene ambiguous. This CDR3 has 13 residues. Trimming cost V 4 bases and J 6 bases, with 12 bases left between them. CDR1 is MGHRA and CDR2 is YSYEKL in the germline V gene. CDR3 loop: CASSPTPLAEAFF. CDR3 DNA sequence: TGCGCCAGCAGCCCGACTCCCCTGGCTGAAGCTTTCTTT.

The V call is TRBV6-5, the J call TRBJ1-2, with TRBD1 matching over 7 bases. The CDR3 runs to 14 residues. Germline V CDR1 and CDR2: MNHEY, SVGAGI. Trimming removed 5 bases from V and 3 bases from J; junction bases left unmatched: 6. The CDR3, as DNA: TGTGCCAGCAGTAAGGACAGGAACCACTATGGCTACACCTTC. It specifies CASSKDRNHYGYTF.

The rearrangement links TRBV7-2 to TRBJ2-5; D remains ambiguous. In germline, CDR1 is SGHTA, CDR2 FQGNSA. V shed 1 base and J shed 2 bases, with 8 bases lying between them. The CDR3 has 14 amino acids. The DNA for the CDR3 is TGTGCCAGCAGCTTAGGGTCCTGGCAAGAGACCCAGTACTTC. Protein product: CASSLGSWQETQYF.

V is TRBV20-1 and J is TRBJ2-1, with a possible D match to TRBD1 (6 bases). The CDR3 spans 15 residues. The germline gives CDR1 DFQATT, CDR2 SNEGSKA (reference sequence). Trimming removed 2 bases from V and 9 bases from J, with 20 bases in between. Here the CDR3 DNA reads TGCAGTGCTAGACTCCTAGACAGGACCCAGGGTGAGCAGTTCTTC. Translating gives CSARLLDRTQGEQFF.

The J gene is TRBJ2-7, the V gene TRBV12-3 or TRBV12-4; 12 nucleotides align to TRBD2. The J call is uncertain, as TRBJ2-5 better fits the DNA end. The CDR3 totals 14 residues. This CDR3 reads CASGGLAGKETQYF. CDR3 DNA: TGTGCCAGCGGAGGACTAGCGGGGAAAGAGACCCAGTACTTC.

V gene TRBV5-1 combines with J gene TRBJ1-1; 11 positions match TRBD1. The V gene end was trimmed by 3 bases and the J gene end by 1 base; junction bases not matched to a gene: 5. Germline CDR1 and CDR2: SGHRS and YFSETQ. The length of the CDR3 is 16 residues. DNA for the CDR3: TGCGCCAGCAGCTCGGACAGGGGGCCGGGGAACACTGAAGCTTTCTTT. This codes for CASSSDRGPGNTEAFF.

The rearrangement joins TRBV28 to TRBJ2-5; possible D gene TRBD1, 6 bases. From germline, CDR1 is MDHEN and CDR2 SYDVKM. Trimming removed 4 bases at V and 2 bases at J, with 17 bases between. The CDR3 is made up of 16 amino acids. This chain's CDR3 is CASSYVQGRNQETQYF. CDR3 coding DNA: TGTGCCAGCAGTTACGTTCAGGGGCGGAATCAAGAGACCCAGTACTTC.

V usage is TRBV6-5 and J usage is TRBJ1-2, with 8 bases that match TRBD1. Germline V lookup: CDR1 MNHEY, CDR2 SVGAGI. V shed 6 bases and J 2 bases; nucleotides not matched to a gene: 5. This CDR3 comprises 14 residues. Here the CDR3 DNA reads TGTGCCAGCAGCCGACAGGGGAGGAACTATGGCTACACCTTC. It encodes CASSRQGRNYGYTF.

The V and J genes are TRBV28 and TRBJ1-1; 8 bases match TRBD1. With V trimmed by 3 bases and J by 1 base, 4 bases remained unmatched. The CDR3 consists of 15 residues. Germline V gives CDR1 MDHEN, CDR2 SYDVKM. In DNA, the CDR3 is TGTGCCAGCAGTTTGGGACAGGTAGGGAACACTGAAGCTTTCTTT. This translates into CASSLGQVGNTEAFF. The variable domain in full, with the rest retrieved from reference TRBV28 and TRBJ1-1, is DVKVTQSSRYLVKRTGEKVFLECVQDMDHENMFWYRQDPGLGLRLIYFSYDVKMKEKGDIPEGYSVSREKKERFSLILESASTNQTSMYLCASSLGQVGNTEAFFGQGTRLTVV.

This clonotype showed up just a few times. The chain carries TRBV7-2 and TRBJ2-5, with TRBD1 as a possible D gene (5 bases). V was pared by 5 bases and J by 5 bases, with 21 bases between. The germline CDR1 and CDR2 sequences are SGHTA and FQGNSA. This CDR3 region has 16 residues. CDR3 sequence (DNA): TGTGCCAGCAGCCCAGGAAGGGGTCCCCCTGGGGAGACCCAGTACTTC. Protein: CASSPGRGPPGETQYF. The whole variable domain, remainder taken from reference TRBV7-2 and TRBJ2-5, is GAGVSQSPSNKVTEKGKDVELRCDPISGHTALYWYRQSLGQGLEFLIYFQGNSAPDKSGLPSDRFSAERTGGSVSTLTIQRTQQEDSAVYLCASSPGRGPPGETQYFGPGTRLLVL.

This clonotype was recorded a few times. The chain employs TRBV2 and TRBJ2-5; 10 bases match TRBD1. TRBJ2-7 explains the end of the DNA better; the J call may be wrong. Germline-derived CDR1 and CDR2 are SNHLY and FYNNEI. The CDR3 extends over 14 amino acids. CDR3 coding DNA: TGTGCCAGCAGGGGGACAGGGGCCTTTTACGAGCAGTACTTC. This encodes CASRGTGAFYEQYF.

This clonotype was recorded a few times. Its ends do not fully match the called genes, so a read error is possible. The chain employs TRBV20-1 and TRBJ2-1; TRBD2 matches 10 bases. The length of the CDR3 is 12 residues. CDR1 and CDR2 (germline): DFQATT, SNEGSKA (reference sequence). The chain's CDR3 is CQPSTSGVSQFF. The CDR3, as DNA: TGTCAGCCAAGCACTAGCGGGGTTTCTCAGTTCTTC.

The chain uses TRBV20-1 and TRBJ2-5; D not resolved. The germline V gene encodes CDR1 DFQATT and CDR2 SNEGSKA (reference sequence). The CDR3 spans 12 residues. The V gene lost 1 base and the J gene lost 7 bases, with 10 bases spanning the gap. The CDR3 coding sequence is TGCAGTGCTAGAGGCCACTTGGGGACCCAGTACTTC. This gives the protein CSARGHLGTQYF.

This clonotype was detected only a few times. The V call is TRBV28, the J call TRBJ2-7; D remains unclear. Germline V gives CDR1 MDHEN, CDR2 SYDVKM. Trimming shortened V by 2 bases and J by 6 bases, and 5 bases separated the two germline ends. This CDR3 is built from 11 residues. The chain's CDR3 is CASSLRFEQYF. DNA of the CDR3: TGTGCCAGCAGTTTAAGGTTCGAGCAGTACTTC.